What follows is one TCR beta chain and its context. Its cognate antigen is unknown. No conserved phenylalanine or tryptophan is present at the end of the CDR3, so a read error is the likely explanation. The data were obtained in a study of cytomegalovirus exposure and HLA in healthy donors. On the study more broadly: Early on, a data release was issued that held 80 million to 90 million unique TCRs from HLA-typed donors.

Study findings and constraints: In a later analysis, TCR beta V- and J-gene trimming showed a link to a missense DCLRE1C variant. Roughly uniform sequencing depth across donors was assumed, possibly incorrectly.

The PCR was carried out with 60 Vbeta primers and 13 Jbeta primers. Clones were sequenced by immunoSEQ multiplex PCR, and TCRdb holds only the in-frame ones, with some missing. Here the sample spans about 250,000 clones, approximately 78% being singletons. Each donor was healthy, and each was a bone marrow donor. Sequencing was done on a sample of PBMCs. The clonotype was recovered from a boy younger than 18 in good health and CMV-seronegative.

The CDR3 here is CASTPFTSSRGHEQYL. DNA of the CDR3: TGTGCCAGCACCCCCTTTACCTCCTCTAGGGGACACGAGCAGTACCTC. The rearrangement joins TRBV6-6 to TRBJ2-7; D may correspond to TRBD1 or TRBD2 (5 bases each). The CDR3 is 16 residues long. V was clipped by 7 bases and J by 5 bases, with 24 bases between them. Germline CDR1 MNHNY, CDR2 SVGAGI (reference sequence).